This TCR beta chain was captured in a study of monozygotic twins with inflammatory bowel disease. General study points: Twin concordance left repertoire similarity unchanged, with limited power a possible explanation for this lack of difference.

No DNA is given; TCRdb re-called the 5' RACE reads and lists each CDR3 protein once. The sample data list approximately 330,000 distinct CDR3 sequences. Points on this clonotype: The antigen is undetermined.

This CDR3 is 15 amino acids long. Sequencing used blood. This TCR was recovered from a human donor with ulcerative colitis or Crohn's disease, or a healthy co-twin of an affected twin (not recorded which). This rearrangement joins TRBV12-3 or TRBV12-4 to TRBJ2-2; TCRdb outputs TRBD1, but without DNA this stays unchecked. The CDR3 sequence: CASSPRTGSAGELFF.